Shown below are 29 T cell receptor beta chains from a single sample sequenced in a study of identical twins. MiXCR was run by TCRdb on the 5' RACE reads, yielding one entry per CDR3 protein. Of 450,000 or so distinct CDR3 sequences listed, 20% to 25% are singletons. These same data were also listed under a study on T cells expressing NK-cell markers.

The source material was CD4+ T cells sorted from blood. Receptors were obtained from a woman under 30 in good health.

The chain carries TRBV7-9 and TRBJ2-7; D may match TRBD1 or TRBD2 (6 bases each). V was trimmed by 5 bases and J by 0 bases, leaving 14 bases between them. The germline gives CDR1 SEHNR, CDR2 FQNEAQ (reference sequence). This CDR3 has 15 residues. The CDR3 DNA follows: TGTGCCAGCAGCCCGTCGAGGGGGGCCTCCTACGAGCAGTACTTC. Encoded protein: CASSPSRGASYEQYF.

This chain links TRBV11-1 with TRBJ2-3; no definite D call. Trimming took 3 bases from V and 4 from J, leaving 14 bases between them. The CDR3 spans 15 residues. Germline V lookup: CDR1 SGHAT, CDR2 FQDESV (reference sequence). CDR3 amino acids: CASSLQPVGSDTQYF. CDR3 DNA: TGTGCCAGCAGCTTGCAGCCGGTGGGGTCAGATACGCAGTATTTT.

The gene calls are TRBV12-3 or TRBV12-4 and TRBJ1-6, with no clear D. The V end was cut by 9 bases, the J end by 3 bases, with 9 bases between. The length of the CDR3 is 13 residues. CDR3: CASRELYNSPLHF. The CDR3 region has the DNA TGTGCCAGTAGGGAGCTCTATAATTCACCCCTCCACTTT.

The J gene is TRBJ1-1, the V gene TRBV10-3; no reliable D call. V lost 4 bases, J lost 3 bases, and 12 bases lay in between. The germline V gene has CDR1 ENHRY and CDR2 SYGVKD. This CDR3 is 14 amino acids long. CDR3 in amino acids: CAISGSGSDTEAFF. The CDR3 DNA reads TGTGCCATCAGTGGTAGTGGTTCAGACACTGAAGCTTTCTTT.

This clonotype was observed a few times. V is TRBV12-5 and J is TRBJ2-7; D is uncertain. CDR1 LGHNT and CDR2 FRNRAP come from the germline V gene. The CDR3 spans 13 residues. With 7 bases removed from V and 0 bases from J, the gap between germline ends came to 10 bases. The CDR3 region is CASAPRASYEQYF. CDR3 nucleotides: TGTGCTAGTGCCCCTAGAGCCTCCTACGAGCAGTACTTC.

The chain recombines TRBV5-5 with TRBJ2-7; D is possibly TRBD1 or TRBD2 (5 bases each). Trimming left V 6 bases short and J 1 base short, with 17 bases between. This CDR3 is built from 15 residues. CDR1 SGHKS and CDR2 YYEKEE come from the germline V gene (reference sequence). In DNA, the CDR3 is TGTGCCAGCATTTCCGGGGAGACAGTTTCCTACGAGCAGTACTTC. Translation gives CASISGETVSYEQYF.

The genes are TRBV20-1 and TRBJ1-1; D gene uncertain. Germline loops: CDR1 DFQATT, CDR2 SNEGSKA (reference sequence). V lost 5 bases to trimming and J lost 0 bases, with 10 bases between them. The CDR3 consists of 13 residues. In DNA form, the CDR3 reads TGCAGTGCTCCGGCAGACATGAACACTGAAGCTTTCTTT. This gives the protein CSAPADMNTEAFF.

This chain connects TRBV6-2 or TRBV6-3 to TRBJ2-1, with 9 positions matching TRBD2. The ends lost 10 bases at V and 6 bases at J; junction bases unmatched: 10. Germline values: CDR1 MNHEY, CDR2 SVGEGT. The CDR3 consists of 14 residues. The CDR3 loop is CATHASGTPNEQFF. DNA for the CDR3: TGTGCCACCCATGCTAGCGGGACCCCCAATGAGCAGTTCTTC.

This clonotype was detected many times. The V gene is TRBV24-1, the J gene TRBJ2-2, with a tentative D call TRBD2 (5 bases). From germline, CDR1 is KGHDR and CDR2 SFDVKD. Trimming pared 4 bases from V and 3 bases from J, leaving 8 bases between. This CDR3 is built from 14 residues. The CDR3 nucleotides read TGTGCCACCAGTGACAGCGGATACACCGGGGAGCTGTTTTTT. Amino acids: CATSDSGYTGELFF.

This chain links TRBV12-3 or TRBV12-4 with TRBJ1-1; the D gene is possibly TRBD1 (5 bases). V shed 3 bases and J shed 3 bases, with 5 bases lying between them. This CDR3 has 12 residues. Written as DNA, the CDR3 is TGTGCCAGCAGTTTGACAGACACTGAAGCTTTCTTT. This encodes CASSLTDTEAFF.

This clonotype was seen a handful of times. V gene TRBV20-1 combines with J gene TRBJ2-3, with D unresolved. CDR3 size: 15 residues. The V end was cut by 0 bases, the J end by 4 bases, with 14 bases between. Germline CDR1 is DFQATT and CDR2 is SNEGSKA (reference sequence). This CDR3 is CSAREWGTLADTQYF. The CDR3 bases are TGCAGTGCTAGAGAATGGGGAACCTTGGCAGATACGCAGTATTTT.

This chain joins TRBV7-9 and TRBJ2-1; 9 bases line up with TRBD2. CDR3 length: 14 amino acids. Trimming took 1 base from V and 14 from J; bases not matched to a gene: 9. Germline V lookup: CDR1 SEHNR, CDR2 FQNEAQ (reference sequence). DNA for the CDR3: TGTGCCAGCAGCTTAGACGCGGCGGGGGGGTCGGAGTTCTTC. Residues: CASSLDAAGGSEFF. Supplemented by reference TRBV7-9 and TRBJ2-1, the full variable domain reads DTGVSQNPRHKITKRGQNVTFRCDPISEHNRLYWYRQTLGQGPEFLTYFQNEAQLEKSRLLSDRFSAERPKGSFSTLEIQRTEQGDSAMYLCASSLDAAGGSEFFGPGTRLTVL.

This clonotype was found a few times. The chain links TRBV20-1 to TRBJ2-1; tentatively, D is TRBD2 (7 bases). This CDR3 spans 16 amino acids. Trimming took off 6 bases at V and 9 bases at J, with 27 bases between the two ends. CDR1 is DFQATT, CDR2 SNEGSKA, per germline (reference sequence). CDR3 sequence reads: CSALRGASGPGAEQFF. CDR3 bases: TGCAGTGCCCTCCGGGGGGCTAGCGGCCCAGGAGCTGAGCAGTTCTTC.

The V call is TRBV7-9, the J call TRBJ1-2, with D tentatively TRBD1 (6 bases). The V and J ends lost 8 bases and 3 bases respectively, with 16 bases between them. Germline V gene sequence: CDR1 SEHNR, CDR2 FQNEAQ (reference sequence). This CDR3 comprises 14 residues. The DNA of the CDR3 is TGTGCCAGCGAACAGGGAGGGGGTTACTATGGCTACACCTTC. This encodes CASEQGGGYYGYTF.

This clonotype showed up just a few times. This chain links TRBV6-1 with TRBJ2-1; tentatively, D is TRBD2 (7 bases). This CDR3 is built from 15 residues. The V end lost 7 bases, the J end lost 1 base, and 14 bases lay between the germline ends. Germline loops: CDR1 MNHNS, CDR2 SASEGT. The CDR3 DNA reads TGTGCCAGCACCTCACAGGGAGGGTCCTACAATGAGCAGTTCTTC. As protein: CASTSQGGSYNEQFF.

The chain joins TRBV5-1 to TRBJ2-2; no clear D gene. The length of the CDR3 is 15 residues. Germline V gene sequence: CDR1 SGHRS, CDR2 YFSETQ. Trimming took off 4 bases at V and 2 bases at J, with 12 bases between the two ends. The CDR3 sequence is CASSATLLNTGELFF. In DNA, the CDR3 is TGCGCCAGCAGCGCCACTCTCCTAAACACCGGGGAGCTGTTTTTT.

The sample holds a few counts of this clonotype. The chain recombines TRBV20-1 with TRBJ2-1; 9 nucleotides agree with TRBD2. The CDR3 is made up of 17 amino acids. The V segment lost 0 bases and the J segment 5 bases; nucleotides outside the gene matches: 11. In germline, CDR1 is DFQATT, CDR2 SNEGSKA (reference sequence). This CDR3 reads CSARDIIAGAIHNEQFF. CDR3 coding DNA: TGCAGTGCTAGAGACATTATAGCGGGAGCAATCCACAATGAGCAGTTCTTC.

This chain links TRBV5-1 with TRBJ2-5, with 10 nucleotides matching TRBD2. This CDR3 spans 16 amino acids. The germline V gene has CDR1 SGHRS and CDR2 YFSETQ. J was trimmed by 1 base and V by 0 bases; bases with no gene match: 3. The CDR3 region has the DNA TGCGCCAGCAGCTTGGGGGGACTAGCGCTCCAAGAGACCCAGTACTTC. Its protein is CASSLGGLALQETQYF. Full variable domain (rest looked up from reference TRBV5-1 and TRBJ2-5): KAGVTQTPRYLIKTRGQQVTLSCSPISGHRSVSWYQQTPGQGLQFLFEYFSETQRNKGNFPGRFSGRQFSNSRSEMNVSTLELGDSALYLCASSLGGLALQETQYFGPGTRLLVL.

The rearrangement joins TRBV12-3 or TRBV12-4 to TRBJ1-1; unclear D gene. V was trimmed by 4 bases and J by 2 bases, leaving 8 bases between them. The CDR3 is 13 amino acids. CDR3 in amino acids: CASSYHSNTEAFF. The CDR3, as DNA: TGTGCCAGCAGTTACCACAGTAACACTGAAGCTTTCTTT.

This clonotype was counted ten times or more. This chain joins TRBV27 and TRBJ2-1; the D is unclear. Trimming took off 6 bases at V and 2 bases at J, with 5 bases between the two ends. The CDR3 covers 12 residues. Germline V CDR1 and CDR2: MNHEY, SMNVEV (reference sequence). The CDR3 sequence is CASSQAYNEQFF. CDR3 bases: TGTGCCAGCAGCCAAGCCTACAATGAGCAGTTCTTC.

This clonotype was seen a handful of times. This chain's CDR3 is CASSLEELYEQFF. CDR3 sequence (DNA): TGTGCCAGCAGTTTGGAGGAGTTATATGAGCAGTTCTTC. This chain connects TRBV12-3 or TRBV12-4 to TRBJ2-1; D possibly corresponds to TRBD2 (5 bases). V lost 3 bases and J lost 8, with 11 bases in between. This CDR3 comprises 13 residues.

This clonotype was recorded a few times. CDR3 region: CASSDRTEHSPLHF. In DNA, the CDR3 is TGCGCCAGCAGTGATCGGACAGAACATTCACCCCTCCACTTT. This rearrangement joins TRBV10-2 to TRBJ1-6, with TRBD1 as a possible D gene (6 bases). V was cut by 3 bases and J by 8 bases, with 11 bases left in between. This CDR3 is built from 14 residues. Germline V CDR1 and CDR2: WSHSY, SAAADI.

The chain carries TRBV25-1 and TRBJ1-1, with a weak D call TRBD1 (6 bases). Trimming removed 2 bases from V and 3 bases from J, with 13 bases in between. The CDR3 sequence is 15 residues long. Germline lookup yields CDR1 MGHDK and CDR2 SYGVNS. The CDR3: CASSEVGGRDTEAFF. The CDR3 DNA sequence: TGTGCCAGCAGTGAAGTCGGGGGGCGAGACACTGAAGCTTTCTTT.

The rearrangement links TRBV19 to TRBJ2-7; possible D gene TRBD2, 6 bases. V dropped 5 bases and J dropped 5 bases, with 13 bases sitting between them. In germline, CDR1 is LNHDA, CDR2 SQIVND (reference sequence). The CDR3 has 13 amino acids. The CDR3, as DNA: TGTGCCAGTAGTGGACAACTAGCTAACGAGCAGTACTTC. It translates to CASSGQLANEQYF. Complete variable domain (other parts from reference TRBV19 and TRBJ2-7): DGGITQSPKYLFRKEGQNVTLSCEQNLNHDAMYWYRQDPGQGLRLIYYSQIVNDFQKGDIAEGYSVSREKKESFPLTVTSAQKNPTAFYLCASSGQLANEQYFGPGTRLTVT.

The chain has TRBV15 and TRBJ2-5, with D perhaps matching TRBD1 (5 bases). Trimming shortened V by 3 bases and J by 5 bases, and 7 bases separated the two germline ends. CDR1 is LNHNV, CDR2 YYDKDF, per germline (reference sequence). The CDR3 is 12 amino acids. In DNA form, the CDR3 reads TGTGCCACCAGCAGGGCAGGGGAGACCCAGTACTTC. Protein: CATSRAGETQYF.

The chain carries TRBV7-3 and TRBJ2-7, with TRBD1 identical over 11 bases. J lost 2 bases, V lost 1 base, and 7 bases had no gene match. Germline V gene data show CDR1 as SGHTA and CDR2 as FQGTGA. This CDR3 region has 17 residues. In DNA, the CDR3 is TGTGCCAGCAGCTTAAATCCCCCGGGACAGGGGGCCTACGAGCAGTACTTC. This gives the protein CASSLNPPGQGAYEQYF.

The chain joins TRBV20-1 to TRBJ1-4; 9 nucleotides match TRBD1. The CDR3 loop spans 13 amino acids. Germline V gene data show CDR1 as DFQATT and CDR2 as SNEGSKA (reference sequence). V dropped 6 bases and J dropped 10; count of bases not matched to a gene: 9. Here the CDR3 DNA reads TGCAGTGCCGCAATGGGACAGGGAGGAAAACTGTTTTTT. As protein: CSAAMGQGGKLFF.

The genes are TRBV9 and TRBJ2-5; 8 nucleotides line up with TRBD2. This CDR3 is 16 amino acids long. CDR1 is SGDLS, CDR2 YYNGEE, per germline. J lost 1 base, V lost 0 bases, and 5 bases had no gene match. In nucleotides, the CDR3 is TGTGCCAGCAGCGTAGGACTAGCGAGGGCCCAAGAGACCCAGTACTTC. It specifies CASSVGLARAQETQYF.

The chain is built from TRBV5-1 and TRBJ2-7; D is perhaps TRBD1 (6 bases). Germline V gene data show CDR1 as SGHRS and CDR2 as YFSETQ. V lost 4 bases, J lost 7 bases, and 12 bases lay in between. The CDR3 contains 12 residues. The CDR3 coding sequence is TGCGCCAGCAGCACCATACAGGGTGAGCAGTACTTC. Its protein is CASSTIQGEQYF.